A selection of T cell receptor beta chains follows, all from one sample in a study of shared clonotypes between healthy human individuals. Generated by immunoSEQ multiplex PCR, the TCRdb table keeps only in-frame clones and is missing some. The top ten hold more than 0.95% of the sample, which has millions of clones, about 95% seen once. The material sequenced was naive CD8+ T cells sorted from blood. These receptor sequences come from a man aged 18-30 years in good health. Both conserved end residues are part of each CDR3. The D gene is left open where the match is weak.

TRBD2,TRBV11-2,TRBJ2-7,CASSLTSGGATYEQYF
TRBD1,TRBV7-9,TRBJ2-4,CASSHRDRKNIQYF
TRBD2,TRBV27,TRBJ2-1,CASTPGLTRNEQFF
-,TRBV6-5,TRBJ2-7,CASSYSGRYEQYF
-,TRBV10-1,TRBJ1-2,CASSESFSVNYGYTF
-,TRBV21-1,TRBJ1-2,CASRNLDRAF
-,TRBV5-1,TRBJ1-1,CASSPGDPRNTEAFF
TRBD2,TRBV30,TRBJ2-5,CAWSNGLAGETQYF
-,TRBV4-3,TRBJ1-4,CASSQTYSGILEKLFF
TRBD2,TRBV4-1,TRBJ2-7,CASSQVASGTYEQYF
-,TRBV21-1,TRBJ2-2,CASSKAPLVIANTGELFF
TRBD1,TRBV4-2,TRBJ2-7,CASSQITGAYYEQYF
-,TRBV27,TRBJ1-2,CASSGRPFYGYTF
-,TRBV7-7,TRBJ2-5,CASSSHSDWGTQYF
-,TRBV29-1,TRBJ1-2,CSVYDRANYGYTF
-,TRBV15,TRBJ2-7,CATSEGSGAYEQYF
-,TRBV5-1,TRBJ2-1,CASSLAQGWYNEQFF
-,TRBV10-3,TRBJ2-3,CAISESRTRKGTDTQYF
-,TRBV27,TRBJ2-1,CASSSKLYSYNEQFF
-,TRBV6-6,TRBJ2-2,CASSYPGEGGTGELFF
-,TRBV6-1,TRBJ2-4,CASSEFYGGYGIQYF
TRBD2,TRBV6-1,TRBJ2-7,CASSEAQWRGEPYEQYF
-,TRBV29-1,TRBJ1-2,CSVEEWAGSRYGYTF
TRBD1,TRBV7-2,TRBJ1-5,CASSLGVGQGAYNQPQHF
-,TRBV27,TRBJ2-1,CASTPIGTGDYNEQFF
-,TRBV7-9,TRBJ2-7,CASSSVAGAPYEQYF
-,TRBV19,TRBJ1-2,CASSILGPTSPYGYTF
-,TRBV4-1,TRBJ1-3,CASSQVTRDTIYF
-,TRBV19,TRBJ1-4,CASTPLGGLNEKLFF
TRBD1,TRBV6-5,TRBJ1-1,CASSYGGGREDTEAFF
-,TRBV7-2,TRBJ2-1,CASNGGTSSYNEQFF
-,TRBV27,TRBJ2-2,CASSSIANTGELFF
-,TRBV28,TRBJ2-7,CASSPLLAEGGYEQYF
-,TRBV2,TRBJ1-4,CAKLDRINEKLFF
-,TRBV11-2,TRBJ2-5,CASSLWGETQYF
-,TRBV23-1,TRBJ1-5,CASSLWQASNQPQHF
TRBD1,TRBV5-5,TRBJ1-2,CASSSPGQAYGYTF
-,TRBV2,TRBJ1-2,CASSEGQPGNGYTF
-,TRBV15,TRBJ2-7,CATSFRGAWDEQYF
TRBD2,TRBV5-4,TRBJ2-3,CASSLRLAQQYF
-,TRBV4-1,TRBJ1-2,CASSQSPGQKIDGYTF
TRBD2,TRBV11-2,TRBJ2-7,CASSLGRTSGIYEQYF
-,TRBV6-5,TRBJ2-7,CASSYERVPSYEQYF
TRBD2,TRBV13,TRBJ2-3,CASSLRLAGAFSSTDTQYF
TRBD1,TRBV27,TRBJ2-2,CASSLFRTGGELFF